One sample yielded the 30 T cell receptor beta chains listed below, sequenced in a study of cytomegalovirus exposure and HLA in healthy donors. The study ran its PCR with 60 Vbeta and 13 Jbeta primers. TCRdb keeps only in-frame clones here, not all; method: immunoSEQ multiplex PCR. The sample includes 200,000 or so clones, around 81% of them seen just once. The sample was PBMCs. All receptors derive from a woman aged 18-29 years in good health and CMV-seropositive.

V usage is TRBV5-1 and J usage is TRBJ2-1; TRBD1 agrees at 8 bases. Germline loops: CDR1 SGHRS, CDR2 YFSETQ. This CDR3 is built from 17 residues. V gave up 0 bases and J gave up 7 bases; unmatched junction bases: 12. The CDR3 DNA sequence: TGCGCCAGCAGCTTGGTCCCGGACAGGGCAGGGGGGAATGAGCAGTTCTTC. It is translated as CASSLVPDRAGGNEQFF.

This clone has only one observation. The genes are TRBV5-1 and TRBJ2-3; D ambiguous. Trimming left V 1 base short and J 6 bases short, with 6 bases between. CDR3 length: 12 residues. Looked up from germline, CDR1 is SGHRS and CDR2 is YFSETQ. The DNA of the CDR3 is TGCGCCAGCAGCTTGTTACGGGATACGCAGTATTTT. Its protein product is CASSLLRDTQYF.

The V call is TRBV5-1, the J call TRBJ1-2, with 12 bases lining up with TRBD1. V lost 4 bases, J lost 2 bases, and 3 bases stayed unmatched. In germline, CDR1 is SGHRS, CDR2 YFSETQ. There are 15 residues in the CDR3. Here the CDR3 reads CASSKGQGANYGYTF. CDR3 bases: TGCGCCAGCAGCAAGGGACAGGGGGCGAACTATGGCTACACCTTC. The full variable domain, completed using reference TRBV5-1 and TRBJ1-2, is KAGVTQTPRYLIKTRGQQVTLSCSPISGHRSVSWYQQTPGQGLQFLFEYFSETQRNKGNFPGRFSGRQFSNSRSEMNVSTLELGDSALYLCASSKGQGANYGYTFGSGTRLTVV.

The chain is built from TRBV6-1 and TRBJ2-2; 11 bases align to TRBD1. The V segment lost 3 bases and the J segment 6 bases; nucleotides outside the gene matches: 3. CDR3 length: 15 residues. The germline V gene encodes CDR1 MNHNS and CDR2 SASEGT. The CDR3 protein is CASSDGTGGAGELFF. The CDR3 region has the DNA TGTGCCAGCAGTGACGGGACAGGGGGTGCCGGGGAGCTGTTTTTT.

V and J are TRBV9 and TRBJ2-5; 7 bases map to TRBD2. V dropped 4 bases and J dropped 2; count of bases not matched to a gene: 8. The length of the CDR3 is 15 residues. CDR1 is SGDLS, CDR2 YYNGEE, per germline. The CDR3 reads CASSPRGGGQETQYF. The CDR3 DNA reads TGTGCCAGCAGCCCCCGCGGGGGTGGTCAAGAGACCCAGTACTTC. Drawing the rest from reference TRBV9 and TRBJ2-5, the complete variable domain is DSGVTQTPKHLITATGQRVTLRCSPRSGDLSVYWYQQSLDQGLQFLIQYYNGEERAKGNILERFSAQQFPDLHSELNLSSLELGDSALYFCASSPRGGGQETQYFGPGTRLLVL.

The chain couples TRBV29-1 to TRBJ1-2; TRBD1 aligns across 8 bases. CDR3 length: 12 amino acids. Germline CDR1 and CDR2: SQVTM and ANQGSEA. J lost 5 bases, V lost 3 bases, and 2 bases had no gene match. CDR3 protein: CSVDQGAYGYTF. In DNA form, the CDR3 reads TGCAGCGTTGATCAGGGGGCTTATGGCTACACCTTC.

The chain has TRBV6-5 and TRBJ1-3; D not certain. V was clipped by 6 bases and J by 0 bases, with 12 bases between them. The germline CDR1 and CDR2 sequences are MNHEY and SVGAGI. This CDR3 contains 15 residues. CDR3 sequence: CASSLTVHSGNTIYF. The DNA for the CDR3 is TGTGCCAGCAGCTTAACTGTCCACTCTGGAAACACCATATATTTT.

CDR3 nucleotides: TGTGCCAGCAGTTCCTTTCAGGGCCCTAACACCGGGGAGCTGTTTTTT. Residues: CASSSFQGPNTGELFF. The genes are TRBV6-5 and TRBJ2-2, with D perhaps TRBD1 (5 bases). The CDR3 has 16 amino acids. V gave up 4 bases and J gave up 2 bases, with 14 bases separating them. Germline V lookup: CDR1 MNHEY, CDR2 SVGAGI.

The genes are TRBV6-1 and TRBJ1-6; no clear D gene. Germline V gene data show CDR1 as MNHNS and CDR2 as SASEGT. The length of the CDR3 is 14 residues. Trimming pared 6 bases from V and 8 bases from J, leaving 14 bases between. This chain's CDR3 is CASRLSGSYSPLHF. The CDR3 nucleotides are TGTGCCAGCAGATTATCAGGTTCTTATTCACCCCTCCACTTT.

CDR3 coding DNA: TGTGCCAGCAGACGGGTTGACAGGGGCAATGAAAAACTGTTTTTT. This codes for CASRRVDRGNEKLFF. V and J are TRBV6-1 and TRBJ1-4, with 8 bases identical to TRBD1. The CDR3 contains 15 residues. V lost 6 bases, J lost 5 bases, and 8 bases stayed unmatched. Germline CDR1 is MNHNS and CDR2 is SASEGT.

The J gene is TRBJ1-4, the V gene TRBV15, with unresolved D. CDR1 and CDR2 (germline): LNHNV, YYDKDF (reference sequence). V lost 0 bases to trimming and J lost 7 bases, with 15 bases between them. The CDR3 has 16 amino acids. This chain's CDR3 is CATSRDPDISSEKLFF. The CDR3 region has the DNA TGTGCCACCAGCAGAGATCCCGACATCTCAAGTGAAAAACTGTTTTTT.

This clone was seen a handful of times. The CDR3 DNA follows: TGTGCCAGCAGTTTATCCCGGACAGGGGTGGGTGGCTACACCTTC. The encoded protein is CASSLSRTGVGGYTF. J is TRBJ1-2 and V is TRBV27; 9 bases map to TRBD1. The CDR3 extends over 15 amino acids. Germline lookup yields CDR1 MNHEY and CDR2 SMNVEV (reference sequence). The V segment lost 0 bases and the J segment 7 bases; nucleotides outside the gene matches: 6.

This clone was seen a handful of times. V gene TRBV2 combines with J gene TRBJ2-2; 8 positions match TRBD2. The CDR3 runs 14 residues. CDR1 is SNHLY and CDR2 is FYNNEI in the germline V gene. V lost 6 bases and J lost 4; bases outside the gene matches: 4. CDR3 loop: CASRLAGSTGELFF. For the CDR3, the DNA is TGTGCCAGCAGGTTAGCGGGGAGCACCGGGGAGCTGTTTTTT.

The chain links TRBV9 to TRBJ2-5; D is uncertain. V lost 3 bases and J 3 bases, leaving 3 bases between the germline ends. CDR1 and CDR2 (germline): SGDLS, YYNGEE. This CDR3 has 11 amino acids. The CDR3 region is CASSGEETQYF. CDR3 nucleotide sequence: TGTGCCAGCAGCGGAGAAGAGACCCAGTACTTC.

The genes are TRBV18 and TRBJ2-6, with a possible D match to TRBD1 (6 bases). Trimming shortened V by 2 bases and J by 0 bases, and 17 bases separated the two germline ends. The germline gives CDR1 KGHSH, CDR2 LQKENI. The CDR3 is 19 amino acids. The CDR3 DNA reads as TGTGCCAGCTCACCAAGTCTTCCAGGGGCTTACTCTGGGGCCAACGTCCTGACTTTC. It translates to CASSPSLPGAYSGANVLTF.

Concerning this clone: The same CDR3 is also encoded by other DNA sequences in this sample. The chain uses TRBV27 and TRBJ1-6; D ambiguous. CDR3 length: 15 amino acids. V lost 6 bases, J lost 7 bases, and 16 bases lay in between. Germline-derived CDR1 and CDR2 are MNHEY and SMNVEV (reference sequence). The chain's CDR3 is CASRPPGHGNSPLHF. The CDR3 DNA reads TGTGCCAGCAGACCTCCCGGCCACGGGAATTCACCCCTCCACTTT.

This chain connects TRBV6-1 to TRBJ2-7; weak D call: TRBD2 (6 bases). Per the germline V gene, CDR1 is MNHNS and CDR2 is SASEGT. V shed 3 bases and J shed 2 bases, with 14 bases lying between them. CDR3 length equals 15 residues. CDR3 amino acids: CASSDGPGLTYEQYF. CDR3 in DNA: TGTGCCAGCAGTGACGGACCGGGACTCACCTACGAGCAGTACTTC.

The chain joins TRBV2 to TRBJ2-1, with TRBD2 matching 15 bases. Trimming at V came to 6 bases and at J to 7 bases, leaving 4 bases not matched to a gene. The germline CDR1 and CDR2 sequences are SNHLY and FYNNEI. CDR3 length: 15 residues. The CDR3 nucleotides are TGTGCCAGCAGGCACGGGACTAGCGGGGGGAATGAGCAGTTCTTC. Protein sequence: CASRHGTSGGNEQFF.

The chain couples TRBV7-9 to TRBJ1-1; the D is unclear. The germline V gene encodes CDR1 SEHNR and CDR2 FQNEAQ (reference sequence). The CDR3 sequence is 15 residues long. V was cut by 6 bases and J by 1 base, with 15 bases left in between. DNA for the CDR3: TGTGCCAGCAGGCTAGGAGAGGTATCGAACACTGAAGCTTTCTTT. Amino acid sequence: CASRLGEVSNTEAFF.

V is TRBV7-9 and J is TRBJ1-2; tentatively, D is TRBD1 (6 bases). The V end lost 2 bases, the J end lost 7 bases, and 11 bases lay between the germline ends. Germline loops: CDR1 SEHNR, CDR2 FQNEAQ (reference sequence). This CDR3 is built from 13 residues. In DNA, the CDR3 is TGTGCCAGCAGCTTAACAGGGAGTAGTGGCTACACCTTC. Translated: CASSLTGSSGYTF.

The chain has TRBV5-1 and TRBJ2-1, with 8 bases fitting TRBD1. Germline values: CDR1 SGHRS, CDR2 YFSETQ. This CDR3 region has 15 residues. The trim removed 4 bases at V and 7 bases at J, leaving 10 bases unmatched. The CDR3 nucleotides are TGCGCCAGCAGCCCAAGACAGGGGCAGGGTAATGAGCAGTTCTTC. This encodes CASSPRQGQGNEQFF.

The chain is built from TRBV5-1 and TRBJ2-5; 7 bases line up with TRBD1. The J call is doubtful: the DNA matches TRBJ2-7 better. CDR1 and CDR2 (germline): SGHRS, YFSETQ. CDR3 size: 14 residues. The CDR3: CASSLGQGSYEQYF. The CDR3 coding sequence is TGCGCCAGCAGCTTGGGACAGGGAAGTTACGAGCAGTACTTC.

V gene TRBV9 combines with J gene TRBJ2-2; TRBD2 aligns across 7 bases. Germline assignment: CDR1 SGDLS and CDR2 YYNGEE. The CDR3 runs 17 residues. V dropped 0 bases and J dropped 0; count of bases not matched to a gene: 5. The chain's CDR3 is CASSVVWDYANTGELFF. The CDR3 DNA follows: TGTGCCAGCAGCGTAGTCTGGGACTACGCGAACACCGGGGAGCTGTTTTTT.

The rearrangement links TRBV28 to TRBJ1-1, with 7 bases lining up with TRBD1. The V gene end was trimmed by 2 bases and the J gene end by 4 bases; junction bases not matched to a gene: 10. CDR1 MDHEN and CDR2 SYDVKM come from the germline V gene. This CDR3 region has 16 residues. Here the CDR3 DNA reads TGTGCCAGCAGTTTAGGAACAGGGGTGGGGAGCACTGAAGCTTTCTTT. It yields the protein CASSLGTGVGSTEAFF.

Concerning this clone itself: The sample contains more than one DNA sequence encoding this CDR3. This chain uses TRBV30 with TRBJ2-2; maybe TRBD1 (5 bases). Germline V gene lookup returns CDR1 GTSNPN and CDR2 SVGIG (reference sequence). Deletions cut 1 base from V and 1 base from J, with 7 bases between. The CDR3 covers 14 residues. This CDR3 reads CAWSETVNTGELFF. The CDR3 coding sequence is TGTGCCTGGAGTGAGACAGTGAACACCGGGGAGCTGTTTTTT.

The rearrangement joins TRBV19 to TRBJ2-7; no clear D. The V end was cut by 4 bases, the J end by 7 bases, with 8 bases between. The CDR3 extends over 11 amino acids. Germline values: CDR1 LNHDA, CDR2 SQIVND (reference sequence). CDR3 amino acids: CASSNGREQYV. The CDR3 coding sequence is TGTGCCAGTAGTAATGGGCGGGAGCAGTACGTC.

The chain has TRBV2 and TRBJ1-3; 10 bases align to TRBD1. Looked up from germline, CDR1 is SNHLY and CDR2 is FYNNEI. The V gene end was trimmed by 6 bases and the J gene end by 2 bases; junction bases not matched to a gene: 4. This CDR3 is 15 amino acids long. CDR3 in amino acids: CASRRQGAAGNTIYF. The CDR3, as DNA: TGTGCCAGCAGGAGACAGGGGGCTGCTGGAAACACCATATATTTT.

This sequence joins TRBV2 and TRBJ1-4; 7 bases are shared with TRBD1. The CDR3 totals 13 residues. V was clipped by 9 bases and J by 5 bases; unmatched bases: 6. CDR1 is SNHLY and CDR2 is FYNNEI in the germline V gene. DNA for the CDR3: TGTGCCAGTACCGGGACAGAAAATGAAAAACTGTTTTTT. This codes for CASTGTENEKLFF.

J is TRBJ1-4 and V is TRBV6-8; D gene uncertain. From germline, CDR1 is MNHGY and CDR2 SAAAGT. V dropped 0 bases and J dropped 8 bases, with 19 bases sitting between them. This CDR3 has 17 amino acids. In DNA, the CDR3 is TGTGCCAGCAGTTACTCGAGGGCTCGAGCCGTTGGGGAAAAACTGTTTTTT. Its protein product is CASSYSRARAVGEKLFF.

The V call is TRBV7-7, the J call TRBJ2-3, with D perhaps TRBD2 (5 bases). This CDR3 is 15 amino acids long. V lost 1 base to trimming and J lost 4 bases, with 12 bases between them. Germline-derived CDR1 and CDR2 are SSHAT and FNYEAQ (reference sequence). The CDR3 is CASSLGGSGADTQYF. CDR3 DNA sequence: TGTGCCAGCAGCTTAGGAGGGAGTGGGGCAGATACGCAGTATTTT.